A single sample gave rise to the 5 T cell receptor beta chains below, sequenced in a study of shared clonotypes between healthy human individuals. The table came from immunoSEQ multiplex PCR; TCRdb's copy has only in-frame clones and leaves some out. In the table there are over a million clones, 75% to 85% of which are singletons. The sample was memory CD4+ T cells from PBMCs. This sample's subset: CD45RA-negative fraction. Receptors originate from a man aged 18 to 30 in good health. Some clones in this sample may be carry-over from other donors' samples.

This clone was observed a single time. The J gene is TRBJ2-5, the V gene TRBV4-3; TRBD2 matches at 8 bases. Germline CDR1 reads LGHNA; CDR2 reads YSLEER. The V gene end was trimmed by 1 base and the J gene end by 4 bases; junction bases not matched to a gene: 5. This CDR3 is built from 15 residues. The CDR3 here is CASSQVGTRGETQYF. The CDR3 region has the DNA TGCGCCAGCAGCCAAGTGGGGACTAGGGGAGAGACCCAGTACTTC.

This sequence joins TRBV12-5 and TRBJ2-7, with 8 bases lining up with TRBD1. V lost 9 bases and J lost 4; bases outside the gene matches: 5. Germline CDR1 reads LGHNT; CDR2 reads FRNRAP. The CDR3 has 12 amino acids. The CDR3 coding sequence is TGTGCTAGCGGGACAGGAGCTTACGAGCAGTACTTC. This encodes CASGTGAYEQYF.

The chain is built from TRBV30 and TRBJ2-5, with a weak D call TRBD1 (6 bases). CDR1 GTSNPN and CDR2 SVGIG come from the germline V gene (reference sequence). The CDR3 runs to 13 residues. V dropped 4 bases and J dropped 5 bases, with 14 bases sitting between them. CDR3 bases: TGTGCCTGGACCAAGGGGGAGTGGGAGACCCAGTACTTC. This translates into CAWTKGEWETQYF.

This clone has just a few counts. This chain uses TRBV5-1 with TRBJ1-5; TRBD1 might be the D (6 bases). The CDR3 sequence is 13 residues long. The V gene lost 2 bases and the J gene lost 4 bases, with 7 bases spanning the gap. Germline CDR1 SGHRS, CDR2 YFSETQ. CDR3 region: CASSFTGNQPQHF. Written as DNA, the CDR3 is TGCGCCAGCAGCTTTACAGGGAATCAGCCCCAGCATTTT.

The chain has TRBV2 and TRBJ1-1; D is unclear. This CDR3 has 13 residues. Germline loops: CDR1 SNHLY, CDR2 FYNNEI. Deletions cut 2 bases from V and 4 bases from J, with 8 bases between. The CDR3, as DNA: TGTGCCAGCAGTGAAAATTCCTTCACTGAAGCTTTCTTT. Its protein product is CASSENSFTEAFF.